The subject of this entry is one TCR beta chain. This clonotype was recorded a few times. Its recognized antigen is unknown. This clone may be a read error of a much larger clone one base away. The TCR beta CDR3 regions were amplified from the RNA transcripts. The TCR CDR3 was subjected to a first round of RT-PCR using the HTBI primer set and the Qiagen OneStep RT-PCR kit. A second multiplex PCR round built the libraries, followed by size selection and purification. Paired-end sequencing of the libraries was performed with 100 bp reads on an Illumina HiSeq2000. On the authors' methods: SOAPnuke was used to process the raw data, removing reads that contained adapters or uncalled bases, had a mean Phred below 15, or lacked an exact match to the constant primer or identifier. COPE v1.2.5 was used to merge the high-quality paired reads, and each unique nucleotide sequence was defined as a clonotype. MiTCR v1.1 was used to align clonotypes to the IMGT TRBV, TRBD and TRBJ reference segments. The analysis was restricted to V-J combinations with a frequency above 0.0001, which together covered around 99% of the repertoires. A TCS score was defined as the ratio of F50 (clonal expansion) to E x V (chaos), with BLOSUM62-based TCRdist applied between CDR3 peptides within each V-J. Welch's t-statistics and random forest reduced roughly 500 V-J features to 10 to 15, which were used in a naive Bayes classifier (R e1071). The public reads were reanalyzed by TCRdb: fastp trimming at Q25, MiXCR alignment, in-frame beta chains only. When rows share a CDR3 protein, they turn into one entry using the most common DNA and genes. TCRdb, not the original authors, processed these V and J calls. The sample includes about 700,000 distinct CDR3 sequences, with 12% to 15% observed a single time. The ten largest clones represent roughly 10% of the sample.

Stable Graves' hyperthyroidism was defined as the absence of progression to ophthalmopathy over 18 months of follow-up. Hyperthyroidism patients were newly diagnosed, had a disease duration of under 2 months, and were aged 18 to 65 years. Any patient with an uncontrolled infection, another autoimmune disease, pregnancy or lactation was excluded. Diagnoses relied on clinical symptoms, serum thyroxine and TRAb, thyroid ultrasound and orbital computed tomography. PBMCs were isolated from 10 ml of fresh peripheral blood by Ficoll-Paque density gradient centrifugation. Total RNA was extracted using Trizol reagent, and RNA quality was assessed on an Agilent 2100 Bioanalyzer. This entry comes from a study of T cells in Graves' hyperthyroidism and ophthalmopathy (dated by TCRdb to about 2019). At the level of the whole study: Peripheral blood samples were taken at the time of initial diagnosis, prior to any treatment. After sampling, hyperthyroidism patients received methimazole starting at 30 mg daily, and ophthalmopathy patients received high-dose intravenous methylprednisolone. An independent validation cohort of 18 to 20 hyperthyroidism patients and about 15 patients who later progressed to ophthalmopathy tested prospective prediction of ophthalmopathy. The 100 discovery patients were divided at random into training and test sets in a 7:3 ratio. To identify distinguishing TCR V-J signatures, a discovery cohort of 100 or so patients was used, comprising approximately 40 with Graves' ophthalmopathy and around 60 with stable Graves' hyperthyroidism. The paper describes TCR Vbeta CDR3 sequencing of around 140 peripheral blood samples, made up of 43 ophthalmopathy patients, some 80 hyperthyroidism patients and 17 progressor patients. Thyroid tissue and blood T-cell repertoires from about six Graves' hyperthyroidism patients were also compared in the study. General study outcomes and caveats: A 13 V-J signature model separated ophthalmopathy from stable hyperthyroidism, with approximately 87% sensitivity and roughly 81% specificity in cross-validation and 80%/75% in testing. Sample size was not statistically predetermined, and investigators were not blinded to group allocation. Most expanded thyroid clonotypes (frequency above 0.001) were also detected in blood, a finding suggesting that blood repertoires may reflect thyroid immune responses. In validation, progression to ophthalmopathy was predicted by the model with almost 71% sensitivity and around 75% specificity, a median of 6.5 months before onset.

The germline V gene provides CDR1 MDHEN and CDR2 SYDVKM. Reading from cysteine to phenylalanine, the CDR3 counts 15 amino acids. Left in the record is the CDR3 DNA by itself, 45 bases read in frame from the first base. V loses 7 bases at its end and J loses 4 bases; junction bases beyond the gene matches: 10. The chain uses TRBV28 and TRBJ1-5; 7 bases in the middle match TRBD1. The sequence was collected from a woman aged 18-29 years with Graves' hyperthyroidism. Sequencing used blood. CDR3 reads: CASTLAPTGNQPQHF. The DNA sequence is given as TGTGCCAGCACCCTGGCGCCGACAGGGAATCAGCCCCAGCATTTT.